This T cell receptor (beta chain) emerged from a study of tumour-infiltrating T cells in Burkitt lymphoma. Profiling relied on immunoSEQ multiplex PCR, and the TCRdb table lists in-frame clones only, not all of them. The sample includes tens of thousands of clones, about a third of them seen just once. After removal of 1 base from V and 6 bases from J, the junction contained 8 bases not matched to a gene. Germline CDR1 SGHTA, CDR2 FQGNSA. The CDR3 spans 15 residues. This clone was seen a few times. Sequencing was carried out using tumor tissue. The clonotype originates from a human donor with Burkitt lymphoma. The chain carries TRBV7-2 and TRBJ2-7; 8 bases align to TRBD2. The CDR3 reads CASSLEGGGLAEQYF. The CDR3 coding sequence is TGTGCCAGCAGCTTAGAAGGCGGGGGGCTGGCCGAGCAGTACTTC.